These 8 T cell receptor beta chains were all obtained from the same sample, sequenced in a study of blood T cells in healthy people across ages. It was with a sample-barcoded 5' primer and a J-beta primer mix that a second PCR of roughly 6 to 11 cycles was run. A single record per CDR3 protein comes from TCRdb applying MiXCR to the 5' RACE reads. The data hold around 990,000 distinct CDR3 sequences, with roughly two fifths observed a single time. The specimen was blood. These receptors came from a man in his late teens or twenties in good health.

Many counts were recorded for this clonotype. This rearrangement joins TRBV12-3 or TRBV12-4 to TRBJ2-6; 7 bases align to TRBD1. CDR3 length: 15 residues. After removal of 5 bases from V and 4 bases from J, the junction contained 5 bases not matched to a gene. CDR3 DNA sequence: TGTGCCAGCAGTCTAACAGGGGCAGGGGCCAACGTCCTGACTTTC. This translates into CASSLTGAGANVLTF.

This clonotype was seen just once. The rearrangement joins TRBV7-2 to TRBJ1-5; unclear D gene. V was pared by 4 bases and J by 3 bases, with 13 bases between. This CDR3 is built from 15 residues. Germline assignment: CDR1 SGHTA and CDR2 FQGNSA. The CDR3 loop reads CASSSDGRLNQPQHF. In DNA, the CDR3 is TGTGCCAGCAGCTCCGACGGCCGTCTCAATCAGCCCCAGCATTTT.

This clonotype was counted between two and nine times. The chain couples TRBV9 to TRBJ1-1, with D possibly being TRBD1 (5 bases). The V gene lost 8 bases and the J gene lost 1 base, with 9 bases spanning the gap. Per the germline V gene, CDR1 is SGDLS and CDR2 is YYNGEE. The CDR3 length is 12 residues. DNA of the CDR3: TGTGCCAGTAGACAGCCGAACACTGAAGCTTTCTTT. It translates to CASRQPNTEAFF. The complete variable domain, with remaining parts taken from reference TRBV9 and TRBJ1-1, reads DSGVTQTPKHLITATGQRVTLRCSPRSGDLSVYWYQQSLDQGLQFLIQYYNGEERAKGNILERFSAQQFPDLHSELNLSSLELGDSALYFCASRQPNTEAFFGQGTRLTVV.

V gene TRBV7-9 combines with J gene TRBJ2-7, with 7 bases that match TRBD2. The CDR3 contains 14 residues. The V gene's germline CDR1 is SEHNR and CDR2 FQNEAQ (reference sequence). V dropped 3 bases and J dropped 4; count of bases not matched to a gene: 6. CDR3 DNA: TGTGCCAGCAGCTTCGGCGGCGGGGGATACGAGCAGTACTTC. This encodes CASSFGGGGYEQYF.

The rearrangement uses TRBV20-1 and TRBJ2-3; 10 nucleotides line up with TRBD2. Germline trimming cut 3 bases from V and 1 base from J; bases unmatched to any gene: 13. The germline CDR1 and CDR2 sequences are DFQATT and SNEGSKA (reference sequence). The CDR3 has 18 amino acids. CDR3 region: CSARGNVASGGGTDTQYF. The CDR3 DNA is TGCAGTGCTAGGGGAAACGTCGCTAGCGGGGGTGGCACAGATACGCAGTATTTT.

V usage is TRBV4-3 and J usage is TRBJ1-1; D remains unclear. Per germline, CDR1 LGHNA and CDR2 YSLEER. The CDR3 consists of 14 residues. Trimming removed 0 bases at V and 4 bases at J, with 9 bases between. CDR3 bases: TGCGCCAGCAGCCAAGAAGCCCGGGGCACTGAAGCTTTCTTT. Translated, it gives CASSQEARGTEAFF.

For this clonotype: Germline and junction disagree at one end, which may indicate a read error. This chain links TRBV14 with TRBJ2-2; D may be TRBD2 (5 bases). The CDR3 contains 16 residues. Germline V lookup: CDR1 SGHDN, CDR2 FVKESK. In DNA, the CDR3 is TGTGCCAGCAGCCAAGATGGAGGTAGCTTCACCGGGGAGCCGTTTTTT. Its translation: CASSQDGGSFTGEPFF.

The V gene is TRBV27, the J gene TRBJ2-3; D is tentatively TRBD1 or TRBD2 (5 bases each). CDR3 length: 14 amino acids. CDR1 and CDR2 from the germline V gene are MNHEY and SMNVEV (reference sequence). V dropped 5 bases and J dropped 2 bases, with 11 bases sitting between them. The CDR3 loop is CASSVEGYTDTQYF. The CDR3 coding sequence is TGTGCCAGCAGTGTAGAGGGGTACACAGATACGCAGTATTTT.